Included here is one T cell receptor beta chain sequence, with context. This sample is drawn from a study of blood T cell repertoires in COVID-19. Only in-frame clones appear in the TCRdb table, and some are missing; sequencing was by immunoSEQ multiplex PCR. The sample lists under 200,000 clones, roughly 90% seen once, with approximately 1.5% in the top ten. The length of the CDR3 is 18 residues. The genes are TRBV21-1 and TRBJ2-5; the tabulated D call, TRBD2, remains unverified against the DNA. TRBV21-1 corresponds to a pseudogene. The sequence derives from a man aged 18 to 29 with active or convalescent COVID-19. The sequenced sample was peripheral blood. The CDR3, as DNA: TGTGCCAGCAGCAGCAAAGCGGCTGAGGACGGGGAAAAAGAGACCCAGTACTTC. This gives the protein CASSSKAAEDGEKETQYF.